The 31 T cell receptor beta chains reported below all come from one sample, sequenced in a study of cytomegalovirus exposure and HLA in healthy donors. The PCR was carried out with 60 Vbeta primers and 13 Jbeta primers. TCRdb's table, derived via immunoSEQ multiplex PCR, lists solely in-frame clones and lacks some. The sample has 180,000 or so clones; over 70% are singletons. Sequencing was carried out using PBMCs. The receptors derive from a man aged 18 to 29 in good health and CMV-seronegative.

This clone has a handful of counts. This chain joins TRBV30 and TRBJ2-7, with D maybe TRBD1 (6 bases). Germline V gene data show CDR1 as GTSNPN and CDR2 as SVGIG (reference sequence). Deletions cut 2 bases from V and 6 bases from J, with 11 bases between. CDR3 length: 12 residues. The CDR3 loop reads CAWSPTGREQYF. The CDR3 nucleotides read TGTGCCTGGAGTCCAACAGGGCGCGAGCAGTACTTC.

V is TRBV4-1 and J is TRBJ2-7; D possibly corresponds to TRBD2 (5 bases). Trimming shortened V by 1 base and J by 6 bases, and 7 bases separated the two germline ends. The CDR3 has 12 amino acids. Germline CDR1 is MGHRA and CDR2 is YSYEKL. The CDR3 DNA is TGCGCCAGCAGCCAAGCTGAGGGCGAGCAGTACTTC. Protein sequence: CASSQAEGEQYF.

The CDR3 sequence is CASSLGDFGEAFF. The CDR3 DNA follows: TGCGCCAGCAGCTTAGGGGATTTCGGTGAAGCTTTCTTT. This chain links TRBV5-1 with TRBJ1-1, with D perhaps TRBD1 (5 bases). Deletions cut 2 bases from V and 7 bases from J, with 12 bases between. Germline assignment: CDR1 SGHRS and CDR2 YFSETQ. The CDR3 is 13 amino acids.

The chain recombines TRBV19 with TRBJ1-2; 7 nucleotides agree with TRBD1. Germline V gene lookup returns CDR1 LNHDA and CDR2 SQIVND (reference sequence). The CDR3 extends over 16 amino acids. After removal of 3 bases from V and 4 bases from J, the junction contained 11 bases not matched to a gene. Written as DNA, the CDR3 is TGTGCCAGTAGTATGTACGTCGACAGGGTAGTCTATGGCTACACCTTC. This sequence encodes CASSMYVDRVVYGYTF.

This clone was counted only a few times. The V and J genes are TRBV18 and TRBJ1-2; TRBD1 agrees at 8 bases. Germline values: CDR1 KGHSH, CDR2 LQKENI. The V segment lost 6 bases and the J segment 8 bases; nucleotides outside the gene matches: 11. CDR3 length: 14 residues. The CDR3 coding sequence is TGTGCCAGCTCCAGCACCGTCGCAGGGGGCGGCTACACCTTC. Its translation: CASSSTVAGGGYTF.

The chain is built from TRBV9 and TRBJ1-2, with TRBD1 matching over 8 bases. The CDR3 covers 16 residues. The junction had 13 bases not matched to a gene; V was cut back by 9 bases and J by 0 bases. Germline loops: CDR1 SGDLS, CDR2 YYNGEE. The CDR3 is CATQGELTIANYGYTF. The CDR3 DNA sequence: TGTGCCACACAGGGGGAGCTCACTATAGCTAACTATGGCTACACCTTC.

The chain has TRBV7-2 and TRBJ1-3; no clear D gene. Germline V gene data show CDR1 as SGHTA and CDR2 as FQGNSA. The CDR3 loop spans 17 amino acids. Between the trimmed V and J ends, which lost 1 base and 4 bases, there was a span of 17 bases. CDR3 in DNA: TGTGCCAGCAGCTTAGGGGATAGGGTCGGGAAAGGAAACACCATATATTTT. It specifies CASSLGDRVGKGNTIYF.

The genes are TRBV7-8 and TRBJ2-3; 16 bases align to TRBD2. The CDR3 is 18 residues long. Germline CDR1 reads SGHVS; CDR2 reads FQNEAQ. V gave up 4 bases and J gave up 6 bases; unmatched junction bases: 10. In DNA form, the CDR3 reads TGTGCCAGCAGCTCCACCCCGGGACTAGCGGGGGGGTCCGATACGCAGTATTTT. Its protein is CASSSTPGLAGGSDTQYF.

The CDR3 here is CSVDWGGTEAFF. CDR3 DNA sequence: TGCAGCGTTGATTGGGGGGGAACTGAAGCTTTCTTT. J is TRBJ1-1 and V is TRBV29-1, with D perhaps TRBD1 (5 bases). There are 12 residues in the CDR3. The germline V and J ends were trimmed by 3 bases and 5 bases, with 10 bases remaining between them. Per the germline V gene, CDR1 is SQVTM and CDR2 is ANQGSEA.

The chain carries TRBV9 and TRBJ1-4, with a weak D call TRBD1 (6 bases). The CDR3 totals 14 residues. Trimming cost V 4 bases and J 8 bases, with 15 bases left between them. Germline loops: CDR1 SGDLS, CDR2 YYNGEE. DNA of the CDR3: TGTGCCAGCAGCCCCAGCCAGGGGCTGGAAAAACTGTTTTTT. Protein: CASSPSQGLEKLFF.

This chain's CDR3 is CASSSLVAVWEQYF. The CDR3 DNA is TGTGCCAGCAGTTCCCTCGTGGCGGTTTGGGAGCAGTACTTC. The rearrangement uses TRBV6-1 and TRBJ2-7; D remains ambiguous. V gave up 5 bases and J gave up 7 bases, with 18 bases separating them. The CDR3 extends over 14 amino acids. Germline values: CDR1 MNHNS, CDR2 SASEGT.

The chain is built from TRBV27 and TRBJ1-2; D may be TRBD1 (5 bases). This CDR3 is built from 14 residues. CDR1 MNHEY and CDR2 SMNVEV come from the germline V gene (reference sequence). V gave up 6 bases and J gave up 8 bases, with 19 bases separating them. The CDR3 bases are TGTGCCAGCAGGACGCCGGGACTCGGGCCCGGCTACACCTTC. Its protein product is CASRTPGLGPGYTF.

The chain recombines TRBV6-6 with TRBJ2-7; D gene ambiguous. This CDR3 is 11 amino acids long. CDR1 and CDR2 (germline): MNHNY, SVGAGI (reference sequence). V was cut by 3 bases and J by 6 bases, with 6 bases left in between. For the CDR3, the DNA is TGTGCCAGCAGTTATGCGTCCGAGCAGTACTTC. This encodes CASSYASEQYF.

The V call is TRBV7-9, the J call TRBJ2-5; 10 positions agree with TRBD1. The germline gives CDR1 SEHNR, CDR2 FQNEAQ (reference sequence). The CDR3 loop spans 15 amino acids. The J segment lost 2 bases and the V segment lost 4 bases, leaving 4 bases of the junction unmatched. CDR3: CASSYPDRGQETQYF. The CDR3 DNA reads TGTGCCAGCAGCTATCCGGACAGGGGGCAAGAGACCCAGTACTTC. The complete variable domain, with remaining parts taken from reference TRBV7-9 and TRBJ2-5, reads DTGVSQNPRHKITKRGQNVTFRCDPISEHNRLYWYRQTLGQGPEFLTYFQNEAQLEKSRLLSDRFSAERPKGSFSTLEIQRTEQGDSAMYLCASSYPDRGQETQYFGPGTRLLVL.

In its sample, this clone was seen a few times. The chain uses TRBV4-1 and TRBJ1-4; D is unresolved. Germline loops: CDR1 MGHRA, CDR2 YSYEKL. The CDR3 length is 16 residues. Trimming cost V 0 bases and J 8 bases, with 16 bases left between them. In DNA, the CDR3 is TGCGCCAGCAGCCAAGAGTCTTGGTTTATGCGAGAAAAACTGTTTTTT. Encoded protein: CASSQESWFMREKLFF.

The chain has TRBV18 and TRBJ1-2; 12 bases align to TRBD1. The trim removed 6 bases at V and 4 bases at J, leaving 9 bases unmatched. Germline CDR1 reads KGHSH; CDR2 reads LQKENI. The CDR3 is 16 residues long. CDR3 bases: TGTGCCAGCTCCCGGGACGGGACAGGGGGCATCTATGGCTACACCTTC. Its protein is CASSRDGTGGIYGYTF.

V is TRBV7-2 and J is TRBJ1-3; D remains unclear. V lost 0 bases and J 0 bases, leaving 9 bases between the germline ends. This CDR3 is built from 16 residues. Germline V CDR1 and CDR2: SGHTA, FQGNSA. This CDR3 reads CASSLATEGSGNTIYF. The CDR3 region has the DNA TGTGCCAGCAGCTTAGCGACTGAGGGCTCTGGAAACACCATATATTTT.

The rearrangement links TRBV11-3 to TRBJ2-1; 10 positions match TRBD2. Germline assignment: CDR1 SGHNT and CDR2 YENEEA. CDR3 size: 14 residues. V trimming: 4 bases; J trimming: 6 bases; junction bases outside the gene matches: 3. The CDR3 DNA is TGTGCCAGCAGCTCTAGCGGGGGAGGCAATGAGCAGTTCTTC. The encoded protein is CASSSSGGGNEQFF.

This sequence joins TRBV2 and TRBJ1-4; TRBD1 is a possible D gene (6 bases). The CDR3 is 12 amino acids. The germline CDR1 and CDR2 sequences are SNHLY and FYNNEI. V lost 6 bases, J lost 5 bases, and 7 bases lay in between. CDR3 DNA: TGTGCCAGCAGCCAGGGGAATGAAAAACTGTTTTTT. As protein: CASSQGNEKLFF.

The chain has TRBV7-3 and TRBJ1-2; possible D gene TRBD1, 5 bases. Trimming left V 5 bases short and J 6 bases short, with 16 bases between. The length of the CDR3 is 14 residues. CDR1 is SGHTA, CDR2 FQGTGA, per germline. In DNA form, the CDR3 reads TGTGCCAGCAGCCTGACTGGGGGGGGGAATGGCTACACCTTC. Translating gives CASSLTGGGNGYTF.

The genes are TRBV11-3 and TRBJ2-2, with TRBD2 identical over 11 bases. V shed 6 bases, J shed 7 bases, and the junction held 13 bases outside the gene matches. The germline CDR1 and CDR2 sequences are SGHNT and YENEEA. The CDR3 covers 17 residues. The CDR3, as DNA: TGTGCCAGCAGGCCGCCGAGGCTAGCGGGAGGAGACGGGGAGCTGTTTTTT. Its protein product is CASRPPRLAGGDGELFF.

The CDR3 nucleotides are TGTGCCAGCAGTTACCCGACAGGGATAAGGGGCTACACCTTC. This translates into CASSYPTGIRGYTF. The gene calls are TRBV6-6 and TRBJ1-2; TRBD1 matches at 7 bases. This CDR3 is built from 14 residues. Germline assignment: CDR1 MNHNY and CDR2 SVGAGI (reference sequence). V shed 2 bases and J 8 bases; nucleotides not matched to a gene: 8.

The V call is TRBV11-2, the J call TRBJ2-2; 11 bases align to TRBD2. V lost 6 bases to trimming and J lost 5 bases; unmatched junction nucleotides: 8. In germline, CDR1 is SGHAT, CDR2 FQNNGV. The CDR3 is 16 amino acids. CDR3: CASRNIAGGVTGELFF. CDR3 bases: TGTGCCAGCAGGAATATAGCGGGAGGGGTGACCGGGGAGCTGTTTTTT.

The rearrangement uses TRBV11-1 and TRBJ2-5, with 9 positions matching TRBD1. The CDR3 totals 15 residues. After removal of 6 bases from V and 4 bases from J, the junction contained 9 bases not matched to a gene. Germline values: CDR1 SGHAT, CDR2 FQDESV (reference sequence). The CDR3 is CASRRQGTGPETQYF. The CDR3 nucleotides read TGTGCCAGCAGGCGACAGGGGACAGGGCCAGAGACCCAGTACTTC.

This chain joins TRBV7-2 and TRBJ1-3, with a weak D call TRBD1 (6 bases). CDR3 length: 15 amino acids. Germline CDR1 is SGHTA and CDR2 is FQGNSA. V lost 5 bases, J lost 2 bases, and 13 bases lay in between. The CDR3 spells CASSHTGITGNTIYF. The CDR3 coding sequence is TGTGCCAGCAGCCATACAGGGATAACTGGAAACACCATATATTTT.

This chain links TRBV10-3 with TRBJ1-5, with a tentative D call TRBD1 (6 bases). The germline V gene has CDR1 ENHRY and CDR2 SYGVKD. The CDR3 is 14 residues long. The V gene lost 6 bases and the J gene lost 0 bases, with 9 bases spanning the gap. For the CDR3, the DNA is TGTGCCATCAGCGGGACAAGTAGCAATCAGCCCCAGCATTTT. As protein: CAISGTSSNQPQHF.

The rearrangement joins TRBV14 to TRBJ1-2; D call uncertain. The germline CDR1 and CDR2 sequences are SGHDN and FVKESK. This CDR3 spans 17 amino acids. V was cut by 0 bases and J by 4 bases, with 18 bases left in between. CDR3 sequence reads: CASSQDRPQWPLYGYTF. The CDR3 DNA is TGTGCCAGCAGCCAAGATAGACCACAGTGGCCCCTCTATGGCTACACCTTC. The complete variable domain, with remaining parts taken from reference TRBV14 and TRBJ1-2, reads EAGVTQFPSHSVIEKGQTVTLRCDPISGHDNLYWYRRVMGKEIKFLLHFVKESKQDESGMPNNRFLAERTGGTYSTLKVQPAELEDSGVYFCASSQDRPQWPLYGYTFGSGTRLTVV.

The rearrangement uses TRBV5-8 and TRBJ1-4; tentative D call: TRBD1 (6 bases). Trimming pared 4 bases from V and 1 base from J, leaving 11 bases between. The CDR3 is 15 residues long. The germline V gene encodes CDR1 SGHTS and CDR2 YDEGEE. CDR3: CASSPGHLTNEKLFF. DNA for the CDR3: TGTGCCAGCAGCCCGGGACATTTAACTAATGAAAAACTGTTTTTT.

This chain uses TRBV5-1 with TRBJ1-1; no definite D call. The CDR3 spans 14 residues. Germline lookup yields CDR1 SGHRS and CDR2 YFSETQ. V lost 4 bases to trimming and J lost 0 bases, with 10 bases between them. CDR3 region: CASSLSGVNTEAFF. The DNA for the CDR3 is TGCGCCAGCAGCCTGAGCGGGGTGAACACTGAAGCTTTCTTT.

J is TRBJ1-5 and V is TRBV5-1, with D maybe TRBD1 (5 bases). The CDR3 sequence is 15 residues long. Germline CDR1 and CDR2: SGHRS and YFSETQ. The V gene lost 0 bases and the J gene lost 4 bases, with 11 bases spanning the gap. The CDR3: CASSLGQPSNQPQHF. The CDR3 region has the DNA TGCGCCAGCAGCTTGGGACAGCCTTCGAATCAGCCCCAGCATTTT. Full variable domain (remainder filled in from reference TRBV5-1 and TRBJ1-5): KAGVTQTPRYLIKTRGQQVTLSCSPISGHRSVSWYQQTPGQGLQFLFEYFSETQRNKGNFPGRFSGRQFSNSRSEMNVSTLELGDSALYLCASSLGQPSNQPQHFGDGTRLSIL.

The rearrangement uses TRBV6-5 and TRBJ2-1, with D possibly matching TRBD2 (5 bases). This CDR3 comprises 15 residues. The V end was cut by 6 bases, the J end by 6 bases, with 18 bases between. CDR1 is MNHEY, CDR2 SVGAGI, per germline. Here the CDR3 reads CASSDRGLPVNEQFF. In DNA, the CDR3 is TGTGCCAGCAGCGACCGGGGTCTACCAGTCAATGAGCAGTTCTTC.